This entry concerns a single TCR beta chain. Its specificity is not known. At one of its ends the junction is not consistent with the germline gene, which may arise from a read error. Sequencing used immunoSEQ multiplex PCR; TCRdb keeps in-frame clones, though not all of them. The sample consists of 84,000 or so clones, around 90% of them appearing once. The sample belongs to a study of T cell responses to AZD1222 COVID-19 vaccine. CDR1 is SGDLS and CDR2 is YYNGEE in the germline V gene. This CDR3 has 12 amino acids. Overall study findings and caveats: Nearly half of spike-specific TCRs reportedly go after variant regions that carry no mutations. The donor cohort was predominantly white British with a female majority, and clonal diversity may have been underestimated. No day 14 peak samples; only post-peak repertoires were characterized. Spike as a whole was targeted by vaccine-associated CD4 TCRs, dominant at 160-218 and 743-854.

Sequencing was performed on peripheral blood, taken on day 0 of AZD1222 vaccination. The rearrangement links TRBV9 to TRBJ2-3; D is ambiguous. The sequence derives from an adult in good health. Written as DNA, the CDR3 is TGTGCCAGCAGTGTAGGGATAGATACGCAGTATTTT. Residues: CASSVGIDTQYF.